The 14 T cell receptor beta chains reported below all come from one sample, sequenced in a study of T cell changes during pregnancy in multiple sclerosis. Profiling relied on immunoSEQ multiplex PCR, and the TCRdb table lists in-frame clones only, not all of them. The data contain tens of thousands of clones, around 96% of them singletons. This specimen consisted of CD8+ T cells from peripheral blood mononuclear cells, obtained after pregnancy. These TCRs come from a female donor with multiple sclerosis, enrolled in a pregnancy study.

This sequence joins TRBV28 and TRBJ2-2, with D possibly matching TRBD2 (5 bases). The V and J ends lost 1 base and 3 bases respectively, with 18 bases between them. Germline V gene sequence: CDR1 MDHEN, CDR2 SYDVKM. The CDR3 has 18 amino acids. The CDR3 DNA follows: TGTGCCAGCAGTTTATTAGGGTTACCGGGAATACACACCGGGGAGCTGTTTTTT. Translating it yields CASSLLGLPGIHTGELFF.

In this sample, this clone turned up once. V and J are TRBV5-1 and TRBJ2-1, with a weak D call TRBD1 (6 bases). Germline CDR1 is SGHRS and CDR2 is YFSETQ. Between the trimmed V and J ends, which lost 4 bases and 4 bases, there was a span of 6 bases. The CDR3 is 12 residues long. This chain's CDR3 is CASSQGYNEQFF. CDR3 sequence (DNA): TGCGCCAGCAGCCAGGGGTACAATGAGCAGTTCTTC.

The V and J genes are TRBV7-2 and TRBJ2-3; 8 bases map to TRBD2. CDR1 SGHTA and CDR2 FQGNSA come from the germline V gene. V lost 5 bases to trimming and J lost 4 bases; unmatched junction nucleotides: 17. The CDR3 contains 18 residues. CDR3 coding DNA: TGTGCCAGCAGCGGAATCGCCCAACAAGCGGGAGTTTCAGATACGCAGTATTTT. Translated: CASSGIAQQAGVSDTQYF.

The V call is TRBV5-5, the J call TRBJ2-7; 8 nucleotides agree with TRBD1. Trimming at V came to 2 bases and at J to 6 bases, leaving 1 base not matched to a gene. The CDR3 is 12 amino acids. CDR1 SGHKS and CDR2 YYEKEE come from the germline V gene (reference sequence). This chain's CDR3 is CASSLTGGEQYF. CDR3 nucleotides: TGTGCCAGCAGCTTAACAGGGGGCGAGCAGTACTTC.

J is TRBJ1-4 and V is TRBV25-1; D gene unclear. There are 14 residues in the CDR3. The ends were cut back, 3 bases at V and 4 bases at J, with 9 bases in the middle. Germline CDR1 is MGHDK and CDR2 is SYGVNS. The CDR3 here is CASSDYGLNEKLFF. As DNA, the CDR3 is TGTGCCAGCAGTGATTACGGACTTAATGAAAAACTGTTTTTT.

V usage is TRBV2 and J usage is TRBJ2-5; 8 bases are a match to TRBD2. Germline V lookup: CDR1 SNHLY, CDR2 FYNNEI. Trimming cost V 2 bases and J 9 bases; bases outside gene matches: 14. The CDR3 spans 16 residues. Here the CDR3 reads CASSEQGSKRERAQYF. The CDR3 coding sequence is TGTGCCAGCAGTGAACAGGGGTCCAAGCGGGAGAGGGCCCAGTACTTC.

The chain uses TRBV28 and TRBJ2-6; 7 nucleotides agree with TRBD1. V shed 3 bases, J shed 4 bases, and the junction held 3 bases outside the gene matches. The germline V gene encodes CDR1 MDHEN and CDR2 SYDVKM. This CDR3 is 15 amino acids long. CDR3 bases: TGTGCCAGCAGTTTCAGGGGGTCAGGGGCCAACGTCCTGACTTTC. This codes for CASSFRGSGANVLTF.

This chain joins TRBV7-2 and TRBJ2-7; 13 bases map to TRBD2. Trimming took 5 bases from V and 4 from J; bases not matched to a gene: 11. Per the germline V gene, CDR1 is SGHTA and CDR2 is FQGNSA. CDR3 length equals 17 residues. CDR3 loop: CASSAGLAGPRGYEQYF. The CDR3 DNA sequence: TGTGCCAGCAGCGCGGGACTAGCGGGACCCAGGGGATACGAGCAGTACTTC.

CDR3 bases: TGTGCCAGCAGCCTCCGGGGGATCGGATACGAGCAGTACTTC. It codes for CASSLRGIGYEQYF. V usage is TRBV7-2 and J usage is TRBJ2-7; a possible D gene is TRBD2 (6 bases). CDR1 SGHTA and CDR2 FQGNSA come from the germline V gene. Trimming cost V 5 bases and J 4 bases, with 15 bases left between them. This CDR3 is 14 amino acids long.

The chain joins TRBV27 to TRBJ1-2; D remains ambiguous. The CDR3 runs 13 residues. The germline gives CDR1 MNHEY, CDR2 SMNVEV (reference sequence). The V gene lost 6 bases and the J gene lost 1 base, with 9 bases spanning the gap. In DNA, the CDR3 is TGTGCCAGCAGCTCATCCGGTAACTATGGCTACACCTTC. It specifies CASSSSGNYGYTF.

This chain uses TRBV28 with TRBJ2-7; D is ambiguous. Germline CDR1 reads MDHEN; CDR2 reads SYDVKM. V lost 6 bases and J 4 bases, leaving 10 bases between the germline ends. This CDR3 has 12 residues. CDR3 loop: CASSGGAYEQYF. The CDR3 DNA sequence: TGTGCCAGCAGCGGCGGAGCTTACGAGCAGTACTTC.

The genes are TRBV9 and TRBJ1-3; D gene uncertain. CDR1 and CDR2 (germline): SGDLS, YYNGEE. CDR3 size: 10 residues. V was cut by 10 bases and J by 1 base, with 3 bases left in between. CDR3 loop: CASSGNTIYF. The CDR3 region has the DNA TGTGCCTCGTCTGGAAACACCATATATTTT. The variable domain in full, completed from reference TRBV9 and TRBJ1-3, reads DSGVTQTPKHLITATGQRVTLRCSPRSGDLSVYWYQQSLDQGLQFLIQYYNGEERAKGNILERFSAQQFPDLHSELNLSSLELGDSALYFCASSGNTIYFGEGSWLTVV.

This rearrangement joins TRBV12-5 to TRBJ1-1; 7 bases align to TRBD1. J was trimmed by 8 bases and V by 7 bases; bases with no gene match: 7. This CDR3 is 12 amino acids long. Germline V gene lookup returns CDR1 LGHNT and CDR2 FRNRAP. In nucleotides, the CDR3 is TGTGCTAGTGCCCTGCAGGACAGGGAAGCTTTCTTT. It yields the protein CASALQDREAFF.

The chain uses TRBV27 and TRBJ1-5; D is ambiguous. The CDR3 totals 14 residues. CDR1 MNHEY and CDR2 SMNVEV come from the germline V gene (reference sequence). Trimming removed 1 base at V and 3 bases at J, with 7 bases between. The CDR3 sequence is CASSLYSYNQPQHF. In nucleotides, the CDR3 is TGTGCCAGCAGTTTATACAGTTACAATCAGCCCCAGCATTTT.